Listed below are T cell receptor beta chains from one sample, sequenced in a study of spatial heterogeneity in lung cancer. One entry per CDR3 protein results from TCRdb running MiXCR on the 5' RACE reads. This table holds about 94,000 distinct CDR3 sequences, approximately 19% found once. The starting material was PBMCs, obtained at follow-up. These TCRs come from a male donor with early-stage non-small cell lung cancer. CDR3s include the opening cysteine and the closing phenylalanine or tryptophan. The order of the fields is J gene, D gene, clone size, CDR3 length, V gene, CDR3 protein, CDR3 DNA. The D gene is left open where the match is weak. Some rows mark clone size as missing; the rest say once, few, many or name a class of expanded clone.

J gene: TRBJ2-1
D gene: TRBD1
clone size: many
CDR3 length: 14
V gene: TRBV7-6
CDR3 protein: CASSSIGTGGEQFF
CDR3 DNA: TGTGCCAGCAGCTCAATCGGGACAGGTGGTGAGCAGTTCTTC

J gene: TRBJ1-5
D gene: NA
clone size: NA
CDR3 length: 14
V gene: TRBV7-2
CDR3 protein: CASRVQGDNQPQHF
CDR3 DNA: TGTGCCAGCAGGGTCCAGGGTGACAATCAGCCCCAGCATTTT

J gene: TRBJ2-7
D gene: TRBD2
clone size: NA
CDR3 length: 13
V gene: TRBV30
CDR3 protein: CAWSRGSSYEQYF
CDR3 DNA: TGTGCCTGGAGTCGCGGGAGCTCCTACGAGCAGTACTTC

J gene: TRBJ1-6
D gene: NA
clone size: NA
CDR3 length: 15
V gene: TRBV3-1
CDR3 protein: CASSQDRGGSSPLHF
CDR3 DNA: TGTGCCAGCAGCCAAGATCGGGGGGGGAGTTCACCCCTCCACTTT

J gene: TRBJ2-5
D gene: NA
clone size: NA
CDR3 length: 18
V gene: TRBV7-2
CDR3 protein: CASSPDPSPRAGQETQYF
CDR3 DNA: TGTGCCAGCAGCCCAGACCCGAGTCCCCGGGCGGGACAAGAGACCCAGTACTTC

J gene: TRBJ2-5
D gene: NA
clone size: NA
CDR3 length: 14
V gene: TRBV9
CDR3 protein: CASSVSLRPETQYF
CDR3 DNA: TGTGCCAGCAGCGTATCCCTCCGACCTGAGACCCAGTACTTC

J gene: TRBJ1-2
D gene: NA
clone size: few
CDR3 length: 10
V gene: TRBV15
CDR3 protein: CATSRVGYTF
CDR3 DNA: TGTGCCACCAGCAGAGTTGGCTACACCTTC

J gene: TRBJ2-7
D gene: NA
clone size: few
CDR3 length: 12
V gene: TRBV3-1
CDR3 protein: CASSQLGHEQYF
CDR3 DNA: TGTGCCAGCAGCCAACTCGGGCACGAGCAGTACTTC

J gene: TRBJ2-6
D gene: TRBD2
clone size: few
CDR3 length: 18
V gene: TRBV20-1
CDR3 protein: CSARDRAGGRSGANVLTF
CDR3 DNA: TGCAGTGCTAGAGATCGCGCGGGAGGGAGATCTGGGGCCAACGTCCTGACTTTC

J gene: TRBJ1-1
D gene: NA
clone size: many
CDR3 length: 13
V gene: TRBV7-9
CDR3 protein: CASSLETNTEAFF
CDR3 DNA: TGTGCCAGCAGCTTAGAAACGAACACTGAAGCTTTCTTT

J gene: TRBJ1-1
D gene: NA
clone size: few
CDR3 length: 13
V gene: TRBV20-1
CDR3 protein: CSASTPFGAEAFF
CDR3 DNA: TGCAGTGCTTCGACCCCCTTCGGGGCTGAAGCTTTCTTT

J gene: TRBJ1-1
D gene: NA
clone size: few
CDR3 length: 13
V gene: TRBV7-3
CDR3 protein: CASSLMADTEAFF
CDR3 DNA: TGTGCCAGCAGCTTAATGGCAGACACTGAAGCTTTCTTT

J gene: TRBJ2-2
D gene: NA
clone size: many
CDR3 length: 16
V gene: TRBV5-6
CDR3 protein: CASRMGPGSDTGELFF
CDR3 DNA: TGTGCCAGCAGGATGGGACCCGGTAGCGACACCGGGGAGCTGTTTTTT

J gene: TRBJ2-1
D gene: NA
clone size: NA
CDR3 length: 14
V gene: TRBV11-3
CDR3 protein: CASSLGRVANEQFF
CDR3 DNA: TGTGCCAGCAGCTTAGGTAGGGTAGCAAATGAGCAGTTCTTC

J gene: TRBJ1-3
D gene: NA
clone size: NA
CDR3 length: 13
V gene: TRBV7-3
CDR3 protein: CASSSDFGNTIYF
CDR3 DNA: TGTGCCAGCAGCTCCGACTTCGGAAACACCATATATTTT

J gene: TRBJ1-1
D gene: TRBD1
clone size: NA
CDR3 length: 15
V gene: TRBV27
CDR3 protein: CASKMDRGTHTEAFF
CDR3 DNA: TGTGCCAGCAAAATGGACAGGGGCACGCACACTGAAGCTTTCTTT